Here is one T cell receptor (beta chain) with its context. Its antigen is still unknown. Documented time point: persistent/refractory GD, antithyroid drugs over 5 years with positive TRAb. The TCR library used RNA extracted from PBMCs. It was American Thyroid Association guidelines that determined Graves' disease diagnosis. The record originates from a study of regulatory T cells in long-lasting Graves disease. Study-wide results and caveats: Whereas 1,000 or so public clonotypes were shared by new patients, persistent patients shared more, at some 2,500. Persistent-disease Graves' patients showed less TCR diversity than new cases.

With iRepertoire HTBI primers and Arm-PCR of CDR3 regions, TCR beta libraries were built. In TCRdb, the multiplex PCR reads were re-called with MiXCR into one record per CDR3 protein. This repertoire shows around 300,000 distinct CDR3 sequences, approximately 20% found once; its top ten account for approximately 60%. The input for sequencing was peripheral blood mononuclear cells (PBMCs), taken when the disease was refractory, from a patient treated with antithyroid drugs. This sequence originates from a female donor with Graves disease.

The CDR3 DNA reads as TGTGCCAGCAGCTTCAACAGGTACTACGAGCAGTACTTC. Translated, it gives CASSFNRYYEQYF. This sequence joins TRBV11-2 and TRBJ2-7; D perhaps matches TRBD1 (5 bases). The ends were cut back, 3 bases at V and 3 bases at J, with 9 bases in the middle. CDR1 and CDR2 from the germline V gene are SGHAT and FQNNGV. This CDR3 has 13 amino acids. Full variable domain (remainder filled in from reference TRBV11-2 and TRBJ2-7): EAGVAQSPRYKIIEKRQSVAFWCNPISGHATLYWYQQILGQGPKLLIQFQNNGVVDDSQLPKDRFSAERLKGVDSTLKIQPAKLEDSAVYLCASSFNRYYEQYFGPGTRLTVT.